This T cell receptor (beta chain) was sequenced in a study of siplizumab effects on memory and regulatory T cells. Study-wide results and limits: The diversity of naive T cells seemed greater than that of memory cells, and their alloresponse contribution seemed major.

The length of the CDR3 is 10 residues. Germline values: CDR1 MNHEY, CDR2 SVGAGI. Trimming removed 8 bases from V and 2 bases from J, with 4 bases in between. Of note for this clone: Its target is not known.

Profiled with immunoSEQ multiplex PCR; TCRdb holds only in-frame clones, not every one. The profile shows approximately 100,000 clones, roughly 93% of them singletons. The rearrangement links TRBV6-5 to TRBJ2-7; D not certain. Sequencing was done on a sample of non-Treg CD4+ T cells sorted from blood. The sequence was obtained from a human donor in good health. The CDR3: CASGTYEQYF. DNA of the CDR3: TGTGCCAGCGGCACCTACGAGCAGTACTTC.